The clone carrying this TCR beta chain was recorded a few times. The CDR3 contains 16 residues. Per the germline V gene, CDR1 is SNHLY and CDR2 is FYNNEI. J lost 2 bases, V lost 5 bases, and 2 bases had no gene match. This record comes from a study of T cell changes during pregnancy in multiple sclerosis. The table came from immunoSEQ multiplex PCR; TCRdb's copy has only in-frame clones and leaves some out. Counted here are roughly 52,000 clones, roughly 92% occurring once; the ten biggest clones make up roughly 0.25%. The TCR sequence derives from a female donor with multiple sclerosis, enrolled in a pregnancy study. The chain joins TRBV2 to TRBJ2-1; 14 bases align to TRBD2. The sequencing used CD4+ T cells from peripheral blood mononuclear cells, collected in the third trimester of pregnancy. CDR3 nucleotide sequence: TGTGCCAGCAGTCGACTAGCGGGAGGGGCCTACAATGAGCAGTTCTTC. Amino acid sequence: CASSRLAGGAYNEQFF.